This T cell receptor (beta chain) is from a study of T cell responses to AZD1222 COVID-19 vaccine. Doses given second, at about 4 or about 12 weeks, were pooled. Findings of the study overall: Sampled repertoires all dated from after the peak T cell response. Donors were largely white British and mainly female; clonal diversity was possibly underestimated.

Points on this clone: Antigen: not known.

Using immunoSEQ multiplex PCR, the repertoire was profiled, and TCRdb retains in-frame clones only, with some absent. This table holds roughly 150,000 clones, roughly 88% found once. The CDR3 runs 15 residues. CDR1 is SGDLS and CDR2 is YYNGEE in the germline V gene. Unmatched junction bases numbered 5, after V lost 0 bases and J lost 3 bases. The chain has TRBV9 and TRBJ2-5; TRBD2 matches at 7 bases. This receptor was taken from an adult who received the AZD1222 COVID-19 vaccine. The material was peripheral blood, obtained 28 days after the second AZD1222 dose. The CDR3 coding sequence is TGTGCCAGCAGCGTAGGACCTACTAGCGAAGAGACCCAGTACTTC. Protein: CASSVGPTSEETQYF. Full variable domain (outside the CDR3, taken from reference TRBV9 and TRBJ2-5): DSGVTQTPKHLITATGQRVTLRCSPRSGDLSVYWYQQSLDQGLQFLIQYYNGEERAKGNILERFSAQQFPDLHSELNLSSLELGDSALYFCASSVGPTSEETQYFGPGTRLLVL.